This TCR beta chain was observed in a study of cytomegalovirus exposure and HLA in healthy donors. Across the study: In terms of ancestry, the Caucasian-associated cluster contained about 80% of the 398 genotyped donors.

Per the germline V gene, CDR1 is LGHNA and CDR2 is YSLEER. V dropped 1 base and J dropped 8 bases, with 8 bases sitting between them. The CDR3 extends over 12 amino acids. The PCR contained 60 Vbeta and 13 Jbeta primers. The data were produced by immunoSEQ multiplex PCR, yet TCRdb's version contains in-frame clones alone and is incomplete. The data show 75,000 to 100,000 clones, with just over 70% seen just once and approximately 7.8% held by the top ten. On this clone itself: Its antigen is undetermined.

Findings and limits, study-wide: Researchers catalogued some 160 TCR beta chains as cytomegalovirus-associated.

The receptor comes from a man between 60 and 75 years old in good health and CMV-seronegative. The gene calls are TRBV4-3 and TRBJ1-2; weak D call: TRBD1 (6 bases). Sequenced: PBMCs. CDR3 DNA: TGCGCCAGCAGCCAAGGCAGGGGAGGCTACACCTTC. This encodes CASSQGRGGYTF.